This T cell receptor beta chain was obtained from a study of T cells after yellow fever vaccination. Turning to the study itself: Fractions containing few cells were prepared with SMART-Seq v4 Ultra Low Input.

From the 5' RACE reads, TCRdb called clonotypes with MiXCR, one entry per CDR3 protein. The table lists 25,000 to 30,000 distinct CDR3 sequences, 6.3% of them singletons. Whole-study results and caveats: It was the secondary response that reached its peak faster, day 5 versus 15, but it was weaker.

Looked up from germline, CDR1 is KGHSH and CDR2 is LQKENI. The CDR3 contains 16 residues. The junction had 8 bases not matched to a gene; V was cut back by 3 bases and J by 5 bases. The rearrangement joins TRBV18 to TRBJ2-5; 11 bases line up with TRBD2. This TCR came from a young man who received the YFV17D yellow fever vaccine. This material consisted of PBMCs, either bulk or a sorted T-cell subset (CD4+, CD8+, memory, or dextramer-sorted; not recorded which), taken on the day of the yellow fever booster vaccination. CDR3 nucleotide sequence: TGTGCCAGCTCACCCACGACTAGCGGGATAGGGGAGACCCAGTACTTC. Its protein is CASSPTTSGIGETQYF.